The 32 T cell receptor beta chains presented below share a single source sample, sequenced in a study of cytomegalovirus exposure and HLA in healthy donors. This PCR relied on a set of 60 Vbeta primers and 13 Jbeta primers. Generated by immunoSEQ multiplex PCR, the TCRdb table keeps only in-frame clones and is missing some. Among more than 100,000 clones listed, roughly 80% were seen once. Sequenced material: PBMCs. The receptors come from a female donor in good health and CMV-seropositive.

V gene TRBV6-4 combines with J gene TRBJ2-2; TRBD1 is a possible D gene (6 bases). This CDR3 spans 13 amino acids. With 5 bases removed from V and 4 bases from J, the gap between germline ends came to 8 bases. Germline V gene sequence: CDR1 MRHNA, CDR2 SNTAGT. The CDR3 here is CASSSDSTGELFF. CDR3 DNA: TGTGCCAGCAGTTCGGACAGCACCGGGGAGCTGTTTTTT.

This clone was seen once. V gene TRBV30 combines with J gene TRBJ1-6; 7 bases agree with TRBD1. Trimming removed 3 bases from V and 6 bases from J; junction bases left unmatched: 11. CDR3 length equals 16 residues. Per the germline V gene, CDR1 is GTSNPN and CDR2 is SVGIG (reference sequence). CDR3 loop: CAWSEETGRFNSPLHF. The CDR3 DNA reads as TGTGCCTGGAGCGAGGAGACAGGGAGGTTTAATTCACCCCTCCACTTT.

V gene TRBV30 combines with J gene TRBJ1-5; D unclear. Trimming removed 5 bases at V and 0 bases at J, with 8 bases between. The germline V gene has CDR1 GTSNPN and CDR2 SVGIG (reference sequence). The CDR3 totals 13 residues. CDR3 DNA sequence: TGTGCCTGGGCGGCCGATAGCAATCAGCCCCAGCATTTT. Translating it yields CAWAADSNQPQHF. Full variable domain (rest looked up from reference TRBV30 and TRBJ1-5): SQTIHQWPATLVQPVGSPLSLECTVEGTSNPNLYWYRQAAGRGLQLLFYSVGIGQISSEVPQNLSASRPQDRQFILSSKKLLLSDSGFYLCAWAADSNQPQHFGDGTRLSIL.

This clone was observed a few times. The chain couples TRBV5-1 to TRBJ1-4; D is undetermined. Germline V gives CDR1 SGHRS, CDR2 YFSETQ. This CDR3 is 14 amino acids long. The ends were cut back, 6 bases at V and 0 bases at J, with 9 bases in the middle. The CDR3 protein is CASKRDSTNEKLFF. The CDR3 nucleotides are TGCGCCAGCAAGAGGGATTCAACTAATGAAAAACTGTTTTTT.

This sequence joins TRBV5-4 and TRBJ2-2; D is unclear. V lost 1 base to trimming and J lost 0 bases, with 19 bases between them. Germline V gene data show CDR1 as SGHNT and CDR2 as YYREEE (reference sequence). CDR3 length: 19 amino acids. This CDR3 is CASSLIGFSTEANTGELFF. CDR3 sequence (DNA): TGTGCCAGCAGCTTGATCGGGTTCTCCACTGAAGCGAACACCGGGGAGCTGTTTTTT.

This clone was seen a few times. V gene TRBV12-5 combines with J gene TRBJ1-2; 7 bases match TRBD1. V was clipped by 1 base and J by 8 bases; unmatched bases: 7. There are 14 residues in the CDR3. CDR1 and CDR2 (germline): LGHNT, FRNRAP. CDR3 loop: CASGLETGVGGYTF. CDR3 DNA sequence: TGTGCTAGTGGTTTGGAAACAGGGGTGGGGGGCTACACCTTC.

In nucleotides, the CDR3 is TGTGCCAGCAGCTTACGATCACAGGGACTAAACTATGGCTACACCTTC. It encodes CASSLRSQGLNYGYTF. V gene TRBV11-2 combines with J gene TRBJ1-2, with TRBD1 as a possible D gene (6 bases). CDR3 size: 16 residues. The germline V gene encodes CDR1 SGHAT and CDR2 FQNNGV. Trimming pared 2 bases from V and 2 bases from J, leaving 15 bases between.

J is TRBJ1-4 and V is TRBV30; D uncertain. The CDR3 spans 14 residues. Trimming pared 7 bases from V and 7 bases from J, leaving 19 bases between. Germline V gene sequence: CDR1 GTSNPN, CDR2 SVGIG (reference sequence). The CDR3 region has the DNA TGTGCCTCCCGTGAGGGCATAAGAGGTGAAAAACTGTTTTTT. Protein sequence: CASREGIRGEKLFF.

The gene calls are TRBV10-2 and TRBJ2-7; the D gene is possibly TRBD1 (6 bases). The V end lost 6 bases, the J end lost 5 bases, and 8 bases lay between the germline ends. CDR3 length: 11 residues. Germline-derived CDR1 and CDR2 are WSHSY and SAAADI. In nucleotides, the CDR3 is TGCGCCAGCAGCAGACAGGACGAGCAGTACTTC. It translates to CASSRQDEQYF.

The gene calls are TRBV20-1 and TRBJ2-7, with D possibly TRBD2 on 6 matching bases. The CDR3 is 11 amino acids. From germline, CDR1 is DFQATT and CDR2 SNEGSKA (reference sequence). V was shortened by 8 bases and J by 3 bases, with 11 bases between the two germline ends. The CDR3 coding sequence is TGCAGTTCCCGCGGGGACTACGAGCAGTACTTC. Translating gives CSSRGDYEQYF.

The chain's CDR3 is CASSVGGQGAVTQYF. CDR3 coding DNA: TGTGCCAGCAGCGTAGGTGGACAGGGGGCGGTGACCCAGTACTTC. The rearrangement links TRBV9 to TRBJ2-5, with 11 bases fitting TRBD1. The CDR3 consists of 15 residues. J lost 7 bases, V lost 0 bases, and 5 bases had no gene match. The germline gives CDR1 SGDLS, CDR2 YYNGEE.

This clone was seen more than once but under ten times. The J gene is TRBJ1-6, the V gene TRBV2; 7 bases map to TRBD1. V lost 7 bases, J lost 6 bases, and 3 bases stayed unmatched. The CDR3 spans 13 residues. The germline V gene encodes CDR1 SNHLY and CDR2 FYNNEI. The CDR3 here is CASKGTANSPLHF. In DNA, the CDR3 is TGTGCCAGCAAAGGGACAGCTAATTCACCCCTCCACTTT.

J is TRBJ2-7 and V is TRBV28, with a tentative D call TRBD2 (5 bases). V was pared by 7 bases and J by 5 bases, with 18 bases between. Per germline, CDR1 MDHEN and CDR2 SYDVKM. This CDR3 has 14 amino acids. The CDR3 here is CASISPEGWNEQYF. CDR3 DNA sequence: TGTGCCAGCATCTCGCCTGAGGGATGGAACGAGCAGTACTTC.

The V gene is TRBV19, the J gene TRBJ2-3; 10 positions agree with TRBD1. Germline-derived CDR1 and CDR2 are LNHDA and SQIVND (reference sequence). The ends lost 5 bases at V and 0 bases at J; junction bases unmatched: 11. This CDR3 region has 18 residues. The CDR3 DNA reads as TGTGCCAGTAGTTCGGGACAGGGGAGTGGGGGGAGCACAGATACGCAGTATTTT. This gives the protein CASSSGQGSGGSTDTQYF.

The gene calls are TRBV10-1 and TRBJ1-5, with D possibly matching TRBD1 (6 bases). The CDR3 has 16 residues. Per germline, CDR1 WNHNN and CDR2 SYGVQD (reference sequence). V lost 3 bases and J 7 bases, leaving 19 bases between the germline ends. CDR3: CASSDTNRGGAQPQHF. The CDR3 bases are TGCGCCAGCAGTGATACAAATCGGGGGGGCGCCCAGCCCCAGCATTTT.

This clone was recorded only once. The chain links TRBV2 to TRBJ2-7; D call uncertain. Germline values: CDR1 SNHLY, CDR2 FYNNEI. V shed 8 bases and J shed 3 bases, with 8 bases lying between them. The CDR3 covers 11 residues. The CDR3 region has the DNA TGTGCCAGCCATTCCATCTACGAGCAGTACTTC. It specifies CASHSIYEQYF.

The rearrangement uses TRBV25-1 and TRBJ2-2, with TRBD1 as a possible D gene (5 bases). V gave up 0 bases and J gave up 2 bases, with 10 bases separating them. Germline V CDR1 and CDR2: MGHDK, SYGVNS. The CDR3 is 16 residues long. The chain's CDR3 is CASSEYRGSNTGELFF. In DNA, the CDR3 is TGTGCCAGCAGTGAATATAGGGGCAGCAACACCGGGGAGCTGTTTTTT.

A few counts support this clone. This chain uses TRBV6-6 with TRBJ2-7, with a weak D call TRBD1 (6 bases). V was shortened by 8 bases and J by 0 bases, with 14 bases between the two germline ends. The CDR3 totals 14 residues. CDR1 and CDR2 from the germline V gene are MNHNY and SVGAGI (reference sequence). The CDR3 DNA reads as TGTGCCAGCGGGCGACAGGCGAGCTCCTACGAGCAGTACTTC. Its translation: CASGRQASSYEQYF.

This clone was seen only a few times. Here the CDR3 reads CASSSTGQGAYGYTF. CDR3 coding DNA: TGTGCCAGCAGTTCGACAGGCCAAGGGGCCTATGGCTACACCTTC. The chain couples TRBV6-5 to TRBJ1-2, with D possibly matching TRBD1 (6 bases). Germline V CDR1 and CDR2: MNHEY, SVGAGI. V was clipped by 4 bases and J by 4 bases, with 16 bases between them. The CDR3 covers 15 residues.

V is TRBV18 and J is TRBJ1-1, with D perhaps matching TRBD1 (6 bases). In germline, CDR1 is KGHSH, CDR2 LQKENI. V was pared by 5 bases and J by 1 base, with 8 bases between. There are 13 residues in the CDR3. CDR3 sequence (DNA): TGTGCCAGCTCAGGGGGCGCGAACACTGAAGCTTTCTTT. Its translation: CASSGGANTEAFF.

CDR3 loop: CASSPRGTGDNTEAFF. For the CDR3, the DNA is TGCGCCAGCAGCCCGAGGGGGACAGGGGATAACACTGAAGCTTTCTTT. The chain joins TRBV4-1 to TRBJ1-1; 10 bases match TRBD1. CDR1 and CDR2 from the germline V gene are MGHRA and YSYEKL. CDR3 length: 16 residues. The junction had 7 bases not matched to a gene; V was cut back by 4 bases and J by 2 bases.

The rearrangement uses TRBV6-6 and TRBJ1-2, with D tentatively TRBD1 (5 bases). The CDR3 is made up of 13 amino acids. V lost 6 bases and J 2 bases, leaving 10 bases between the germline ends. The germline gives CDR1 MNHNY, CDR2 SVGAGI (reference sequence). The CDR3 spells CASRPAGNYGYTF. CDR3 nucleotides: TGTGCCAGCAGGCCGGCAGGGAACTATGGCTACACCTTC.

This chain connects TRBV29-1 to TRBJ2-3; 9 nucleotides line up with TRBD1. CDR3 size: 14 residues. J lost 1 base, V lost 7 bases, and 6 bases had no gene match. CDR1 is SQVTM, CDR2 ANQGSEA, per germline. The chain's CDR3 is CSGLRDRGTDTQYF. CDR3 sequence (DNA): TGCAGCGGACTCCGGGACAGGGGCACAGATACGCAGTATTTT.

The chain links TRBV5-6 to TRBJ1-4, with TRBD1 identical over 7 bases. This CDR3 region has 16 residues. V lost 3 bases to trimming and J lost 4 bases; unmatched junction nucleotides: 9. The V gene's germline CDR1 is SGHDT and CDR2 YYEEEE. The CDR3 here is CASSSLRGPSNEKLFF. The CDR3 region has the DNA TGTGCCAGCAGCTCTCTGAGGGGGCCGAGTAATGAAAAACTGTTTTTT.

The chain has TRBV7-9 and TRBJ1-1; 8 bases align to TRBD1. V shed 5 bases and J 5 bases; nucleotides not matched to a gene: 1. Germline assignment: CDR1 SEHNR and CDR2 FQNEAQ (reference sequence). CDR3 length equals 12 residues. This chain's CDR3 is CASSTGGTEAFF. In DNA form, the CDR3 reads TGTGCCAGCAGCACAGGGGGAACTGAAGCTTTCTTT.

The CDR3 loop reads CASTTLGGSYEQYF. The CDR3 nucleotides read TGTGCCAGCACAACCCTTGGCGGGTCCTACGAGCAGTACTTC. V gene TRBV28 combines with J gene TRBJ2-7, with a weak D call TRBD2 (5 bases). V was clipped by 7 bases and J by 1 base, with 14 bases between them. Germline CDR1 reads MDHEN; CDR2 reads SYDVKM. This CDR3 is 14 amino acids long.

Written as DNA, the CDR3 is TGTGCCATCAGTGCGGGGACAGGGGGACAAGAGACCCAGTACTTC. Translation: CAISAGTGGQETQYF. The V call is TRBV10-3, the J call TRBJ2-5, with 11 positions matching TRBD1. Germline V gives CDR1 ENHRY, CDR2 SYGVKD. The ends lost 4 bases at V and 2 bases at J; junction bases unmatched: 3. The CDR3 has 15 residues.

The chain recombines TRBV5-1 with TRBJ1-5; maybe TRBD1 (6 bases). CDR1 and CDR2 (germline): SGHRS, YFSETQ. The germline V and J ends were trimmed by 8 bases and 1 base, with 13 bases remaining between them. The CDR3 spans 14 residues. CDR3 region: CARDFRGSNQPQHF. The CDR3 coding sequence is TGCGCCAGGGACTTCAGGGGAAGCAATCAGCCCCAGCATTTT.

V usage is TRBV10-3 and J usage is TRBJ2-7; D perhaps matches TRBD1 (6 bases). The V end was cut by 6 bases, the J end by 1 base, with 16 bases between. This CDR3 has 15 amino acids. From germline, CDR1 is ENHRY and CDR2 SYGVKD. CDR3 sequence: CAISPGQGTSYEQYF. CDR3 DNA sequence: TGTGCCATCAGCCCCGGGCAGGGGACATCCTACGAGCAGTACTTC.

The chain is built from TRBV7-9 and TRBJ1-2; 9 nucleotides agree with TRBD1. The CDR3 has 17 residues. Germline V gene lookup returns CDR1 SEHNR and CDR2 FQNEAQ (reference sequence). V shed 5 bases and J 7 bases; nucleotides not matched to a gene: 17. The CDR3: CASSPIRGWTGERGYTF. As DNA, the CDR3 is TGTGCCAGCAGCCCAATACGCGGATGGACAGGGGAACGTGGCTACACCTTC. Combining the CDR3 with reference TRBV7-9 and TRBJ1-2 gives the whole variable domain DTGVSQNPRHKITKRGQNVTFRCDPISEHNRLYWYRQTLGQGPEFLTYFQNEAQLEKSRLLSDRFSAERPKGSFSTLEIQRTEQGDSAMYLCASSPIRGWTGERGYTFGSGTRLTVV.

The chain carries TRBV7-9 and TRBJ1-1; TRBD1 might be the D (5 bases). The V gene's germline CDR1 is SEHNR and CDR2 FQNEAQ (reference sequence). The CDR3 is 11 amino acids. The germline V and J ends were trimmed by 11 bases and 3 bases, with 10 bases remaining between them. The CDR3 is CAGAAYTEAFF. The CDR3 DNA sequence: TGTGCCGGGGCGGCATACACTGAAGCTTTCTTT.

V gene TRBV5-1 combines with J gene TRBJ2-5, with TRBD2 as a possible D gene (5 bases). This CDR3 is built from 15 residues. V was cut by 0 bases and J by 5 bases, with 14 bases left in between. Germline-derived CDR1 and CDR2 are SGHRS and YFSETQ. The CDR3 bases are TGCGCCAGCAGCTTGGTTCCGGGGTCTGGGGAGACCCAGTACTTC. It is translated as CASSLVPGSGETQYF.